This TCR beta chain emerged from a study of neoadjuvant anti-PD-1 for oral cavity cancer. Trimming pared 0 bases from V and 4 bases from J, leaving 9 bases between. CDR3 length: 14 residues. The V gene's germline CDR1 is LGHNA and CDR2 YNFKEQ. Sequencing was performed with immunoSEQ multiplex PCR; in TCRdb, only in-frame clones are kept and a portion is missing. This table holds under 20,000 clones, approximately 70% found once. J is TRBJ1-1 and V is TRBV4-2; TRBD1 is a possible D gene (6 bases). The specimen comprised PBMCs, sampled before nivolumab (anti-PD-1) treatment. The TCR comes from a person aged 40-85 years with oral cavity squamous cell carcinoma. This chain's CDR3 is CASSQDTGLTEAFF. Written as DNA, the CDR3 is TGTGCCAGCAGCCAAGATACAGGGCTCACTGAAGCTTTCTTT.